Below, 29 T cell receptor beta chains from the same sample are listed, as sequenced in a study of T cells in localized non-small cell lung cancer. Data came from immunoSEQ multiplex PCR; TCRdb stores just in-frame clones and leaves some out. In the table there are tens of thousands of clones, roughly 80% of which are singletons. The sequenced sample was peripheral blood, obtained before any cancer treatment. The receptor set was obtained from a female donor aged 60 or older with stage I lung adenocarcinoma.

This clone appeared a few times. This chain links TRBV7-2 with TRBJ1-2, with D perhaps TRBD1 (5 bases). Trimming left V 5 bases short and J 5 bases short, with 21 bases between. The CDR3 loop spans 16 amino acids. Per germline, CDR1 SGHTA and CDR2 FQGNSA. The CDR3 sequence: CASSPTRTAGRYGYTF. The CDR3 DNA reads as TGTGCCAGCAGCCCTACTCGTACGGCAGGGAGGTATGGCTACACCTTC.

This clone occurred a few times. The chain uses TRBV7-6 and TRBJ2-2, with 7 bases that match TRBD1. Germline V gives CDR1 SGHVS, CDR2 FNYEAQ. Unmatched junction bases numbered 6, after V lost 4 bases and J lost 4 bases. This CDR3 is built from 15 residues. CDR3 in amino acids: CASSSDRRTTGELFF. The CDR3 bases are TGTGCCAGCAGCTCGGACAGGCGAACCACCGGGGAGCTGTTTTTT.

The CDR3 nucleotides are TGTGCCAGCAGTCGACAGGGCACCCAGTACTTC. Its translation: CASSRQGTQYF. V gene TRBV11-1 combines with J gene TRBJ2-5; TRBD1 matches at 7 bases. Trimming removed 6 bases from V and 8 bases from J; junction bases left unmatched: 3. CDR1 and CDR2 (germline): SGHAT, FQDESV (reference sequence). This CDR3 is 11 amino acids long.

This chain's CDR3 is CASSIAEPAVNEQFF. CDR3 DNA: TGCGCCAGCAGCATAGCGGAGCCCGCCGTCAATGAGCAGTTCTTC. This chain connects TRBV5-1 to TRBJ2-1; a weak D match, TRBD2 (6 bases). CDR1 and CDR2 (germline): SGHRS, YFSETQ. The CDR3 consists of 15 residues. With 4 bases removed from V and 6 bases from J, the gap between germline ends came to 17 bases.

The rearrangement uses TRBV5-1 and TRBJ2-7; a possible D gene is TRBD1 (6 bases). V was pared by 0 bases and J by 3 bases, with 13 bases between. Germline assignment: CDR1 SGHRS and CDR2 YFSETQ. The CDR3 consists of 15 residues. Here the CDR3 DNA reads TGCGCCAGCAGCTTGGAGTTCGGGACAATCTACGAGCAGTACTTC. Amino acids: CASSLEFGTIYEQYF.

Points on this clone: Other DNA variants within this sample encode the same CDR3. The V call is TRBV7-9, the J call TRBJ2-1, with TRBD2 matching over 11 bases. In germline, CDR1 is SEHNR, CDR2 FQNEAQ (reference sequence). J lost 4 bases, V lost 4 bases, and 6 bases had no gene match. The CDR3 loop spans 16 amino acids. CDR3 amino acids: CASSSPGTSGYNEQFF. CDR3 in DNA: TGTGCCAGCAGCTCCCCCGGGACTAGCGGATACAATGAGCAGTTCTTC.

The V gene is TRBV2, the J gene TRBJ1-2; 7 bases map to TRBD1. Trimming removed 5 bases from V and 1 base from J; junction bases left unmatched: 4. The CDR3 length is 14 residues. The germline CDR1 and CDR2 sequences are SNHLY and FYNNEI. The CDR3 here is CASSRDRSNYGYTF. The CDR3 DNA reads TGTGCCAGCAGTAGGGACAGAAGTAACTATGGCTACACCTTC.

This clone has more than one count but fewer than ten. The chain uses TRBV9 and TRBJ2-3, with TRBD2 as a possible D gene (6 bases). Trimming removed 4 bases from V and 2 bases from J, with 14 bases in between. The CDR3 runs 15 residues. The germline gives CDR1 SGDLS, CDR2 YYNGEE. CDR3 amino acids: CASSPRDQNTDTQYF. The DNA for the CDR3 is TGTGCCAGCAGCCCGCGGGACCAAAACACAGATACGCAGTATTTT.

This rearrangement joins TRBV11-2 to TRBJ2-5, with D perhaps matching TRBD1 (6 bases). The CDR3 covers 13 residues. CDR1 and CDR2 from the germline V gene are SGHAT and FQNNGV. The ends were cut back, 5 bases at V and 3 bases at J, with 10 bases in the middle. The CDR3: CASSRGQKETQYF. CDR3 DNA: TGTGCCAGCAGCCGCGGACAGAAAGAGACCCAGTACTTC.

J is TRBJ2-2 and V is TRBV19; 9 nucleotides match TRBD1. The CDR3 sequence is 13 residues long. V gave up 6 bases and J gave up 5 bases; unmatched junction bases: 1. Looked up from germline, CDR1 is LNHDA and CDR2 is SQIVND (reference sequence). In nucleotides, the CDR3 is TGTGCCAGTAGGGGACAGGGAACCGGGGAGCTGTTTTTT. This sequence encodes CASRGQGTGELFF.

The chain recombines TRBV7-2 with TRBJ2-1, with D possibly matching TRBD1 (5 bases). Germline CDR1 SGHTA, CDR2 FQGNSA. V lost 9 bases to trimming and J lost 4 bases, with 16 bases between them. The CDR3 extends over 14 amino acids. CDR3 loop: CASQTAMTYNEQFF. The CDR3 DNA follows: TGTGCCAGTCAGACAGCTATGACTTACAATGAGCAGTTCTTC.

The CDR3 reads CASSQQGIGGNTIYF. In DNA, the CDR3 is TGTGCCAGCAGCCAACAGGGGATCGGTGGAAACACCATATATTTT. The V and J genes are TRBV2 and TRBJ1-3, with TRBD1 matching 7 bases. Per germline, CDR1 SNHLY and CDR2 FYNNEI. This CDR3 has 15 residues. J gave up 3 bases and V 6 bases, and 8 bases lay outside the gene matches.

The CDR3 reads CASSRGLAAVNSPLHF. CDR3 sequence (DNA): TGTGCCAGCAGCCGCGGGCTAGCGGCAGTTAATTCACCCCTCCACTTT. The rearrangement uses TRBV7-2 and TRBJ1-6; the D is unclear. Deletions cut 5 bases from V and 6 bases from J, with 17 bases between. From germline, CDR1 is SGHTA and CDR2 FQGNSA. The CDR3 sequence is 16 residues long.

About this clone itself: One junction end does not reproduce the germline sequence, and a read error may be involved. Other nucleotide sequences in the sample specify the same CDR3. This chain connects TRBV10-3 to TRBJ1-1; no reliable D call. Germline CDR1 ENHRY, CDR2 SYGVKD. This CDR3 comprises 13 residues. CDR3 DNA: TGTGCCATCAGCCTGACGGGAAACACTGAGGCTTTCTTT. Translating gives CAISLTGNTEAFF.

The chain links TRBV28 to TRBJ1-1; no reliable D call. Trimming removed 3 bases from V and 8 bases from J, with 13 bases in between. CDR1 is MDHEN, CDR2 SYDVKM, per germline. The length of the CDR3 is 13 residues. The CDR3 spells CASSLESPGEAFF. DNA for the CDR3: TGTGCCAGCAGTTTGGAGAGCCCGGGGGAAGCTTTCTTT.

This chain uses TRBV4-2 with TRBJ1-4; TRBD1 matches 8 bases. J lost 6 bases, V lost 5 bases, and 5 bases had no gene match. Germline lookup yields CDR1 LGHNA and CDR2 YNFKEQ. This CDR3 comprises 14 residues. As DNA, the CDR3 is TGTGCCAGCAGCGTGGACAGGGTGGATGAAAAACTGTTTTTT. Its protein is CASSVDRVDEKLFF.

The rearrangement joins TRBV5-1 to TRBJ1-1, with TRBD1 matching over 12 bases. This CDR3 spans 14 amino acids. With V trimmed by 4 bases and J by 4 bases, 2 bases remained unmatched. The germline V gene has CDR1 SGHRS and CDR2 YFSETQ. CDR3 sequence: CASSKGQGATEAFF. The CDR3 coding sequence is TGCGCCAGCAGCAAGGGACAGGGGGCCACTGAAGCTTTCTTT.

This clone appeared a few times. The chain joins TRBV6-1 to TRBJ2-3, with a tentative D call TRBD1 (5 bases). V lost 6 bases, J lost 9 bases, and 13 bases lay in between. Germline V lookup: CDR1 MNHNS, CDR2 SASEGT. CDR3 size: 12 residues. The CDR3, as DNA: TGTGCCAGCAGCCCGGCCAGGACAACGCAGTATTTT. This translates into CASSPARTTQYF.

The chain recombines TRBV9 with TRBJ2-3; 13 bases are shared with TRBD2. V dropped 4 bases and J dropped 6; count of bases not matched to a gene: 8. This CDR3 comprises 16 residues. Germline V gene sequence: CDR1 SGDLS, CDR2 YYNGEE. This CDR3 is CASSQGLAGKGDTQYF. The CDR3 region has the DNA TGTGCCAGCAGCCAGGGACTAGCGGGGAAGGGGGATACGCAGTATTTT.

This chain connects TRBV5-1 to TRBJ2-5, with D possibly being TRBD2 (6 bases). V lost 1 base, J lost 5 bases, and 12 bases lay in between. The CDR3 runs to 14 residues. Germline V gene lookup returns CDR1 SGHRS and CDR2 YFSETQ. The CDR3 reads CASSLTGEAETQYF. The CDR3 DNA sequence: TGCGCCAGCAGCTTGACGGGAGAGGCGGAGACCCAGTACTTC.

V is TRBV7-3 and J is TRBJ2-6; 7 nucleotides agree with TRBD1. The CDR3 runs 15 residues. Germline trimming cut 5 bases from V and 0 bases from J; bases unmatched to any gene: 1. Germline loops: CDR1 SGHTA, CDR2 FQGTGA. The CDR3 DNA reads TGTGCCAGCAGCCGACAGGGCTCTGGGGCCAACGTCCTGACTTTC. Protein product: CASSRQGSGANVLTF.

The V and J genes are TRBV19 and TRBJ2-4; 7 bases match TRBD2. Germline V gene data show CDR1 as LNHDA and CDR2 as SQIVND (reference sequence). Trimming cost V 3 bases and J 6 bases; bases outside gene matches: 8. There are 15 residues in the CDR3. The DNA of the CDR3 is TGTGCCAGTAGTATGAGCGGGGTAGCTTCAAACATTCAGTACTTC. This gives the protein CASSMSGVASNIQYF.

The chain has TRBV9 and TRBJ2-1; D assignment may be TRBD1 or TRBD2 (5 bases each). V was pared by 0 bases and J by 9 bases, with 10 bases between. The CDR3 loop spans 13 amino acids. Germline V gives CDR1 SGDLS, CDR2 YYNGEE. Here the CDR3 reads CASSVADGTEQFF. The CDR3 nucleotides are TGTGCCAGCAGCGTAGCTGATGGGACTGAGCAGTTCTTC.

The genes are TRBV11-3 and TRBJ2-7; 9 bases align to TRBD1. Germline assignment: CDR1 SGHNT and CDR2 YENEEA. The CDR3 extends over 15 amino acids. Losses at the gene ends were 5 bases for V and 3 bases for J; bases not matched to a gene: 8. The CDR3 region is CASSLSPGQGYEQYF. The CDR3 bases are TGTGCCAGCAGCCTCAGTCCGGGACAGGGCTACGAGCAGTACTTC.

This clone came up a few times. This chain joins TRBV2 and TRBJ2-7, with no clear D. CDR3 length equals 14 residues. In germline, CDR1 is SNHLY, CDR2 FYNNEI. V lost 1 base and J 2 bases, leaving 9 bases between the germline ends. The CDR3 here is CASSEVADPYEQYF. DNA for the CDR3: TGTGCCAGCAGTGAAGTCGCAGACCCCTACGAGCAGTACTTC. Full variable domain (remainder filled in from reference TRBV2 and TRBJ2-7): EPEVTQTPSHQVTQMGQEVILRCVPISNHLYFYWYRQILGQKVEFLVSFYNNEISEKSEIFDDQFSVERPDGSNFTLKIRSTKLEDSAMYFCASSEVADPYEQYFGPGTRLTVT.

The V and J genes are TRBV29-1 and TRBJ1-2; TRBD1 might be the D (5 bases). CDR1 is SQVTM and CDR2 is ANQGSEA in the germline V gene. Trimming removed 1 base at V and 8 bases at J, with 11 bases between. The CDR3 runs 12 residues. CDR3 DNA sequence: TGCAGCGTTGAAGTTGGGACTGAGGGCTACACCTTC. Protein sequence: CSVEVGTEGYTF.

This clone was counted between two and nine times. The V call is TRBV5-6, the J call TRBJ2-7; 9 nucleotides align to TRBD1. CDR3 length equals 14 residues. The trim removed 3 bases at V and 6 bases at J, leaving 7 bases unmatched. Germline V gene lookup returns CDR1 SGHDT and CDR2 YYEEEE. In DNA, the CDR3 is TGTGCCAGCAGCTGGGACAGGGTGGCGATCGAGCAGTACTTC. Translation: CASSWDRVAIEQYF.

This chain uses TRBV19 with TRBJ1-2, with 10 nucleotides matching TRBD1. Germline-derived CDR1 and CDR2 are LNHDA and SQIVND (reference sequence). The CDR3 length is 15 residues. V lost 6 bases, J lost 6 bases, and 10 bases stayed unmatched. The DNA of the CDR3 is TGTGCCAGTAGGATATTCCCCGGGACAGGGGATGGCTACACCTTC. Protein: CASRIFPGTGDGYTF.

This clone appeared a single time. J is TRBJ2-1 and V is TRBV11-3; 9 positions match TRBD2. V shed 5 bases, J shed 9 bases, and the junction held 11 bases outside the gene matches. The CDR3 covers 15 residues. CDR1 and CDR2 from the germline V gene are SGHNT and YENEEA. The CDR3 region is CASSPTSGSRGEQFF. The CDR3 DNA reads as TGTGCCAGCAGCCCGACTAGCGGTTCCCGGGGTGAGCAGTTCTTC. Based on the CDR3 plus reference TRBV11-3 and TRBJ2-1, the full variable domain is EAGVVQSPRYKIIEKKQPVAFWCNPISGHNTLYWYLQNLGQGPELLIRYENEEAVDDSQLPKDRFSAERLKGVDSTLKIQPAELGDSAVYLCASSPTSGSRGEQFFGPGTRLTVL.